Following are 14 T cell receptor beta chains from one sample sequenced in a study of blood T cell repertoires in COVID-19. Profiling relied on immunoSEQ multiplex PCR, and the TCRdb table lists in-frame clones only, not all of them. The sample lists 200,000 to 250,000 clones, 75% to 90% occurring once. The sequenced sample was PBMCs or T cells enriched from blood (not recorded which). The receptors shown here come from a woman aged 25 to 39 who had been exposed to COVID-19.

This chain connects TRBV23-1 to TRBJ1-5, with D uncertain. TRBV23-1 is placed among ORFs of uncertain function. This CDR3 is 16 amino acids long. V was trimmed by 2 bases and J by 7 bases, leaving 18 bases between them. This CDR3 is CASSQRSDPKRQPQHF. In nucleotides, the CDR3 is TGCGCCAGCAGTCAAAGGTCTGACCCGAAGAGGCAGCCCCAGCATTTT.

In its sample, this clone was seen a few times. In nucleotides, the CDR3 is TGTGCCAGCAGCCCTATCCCGCAGGGTATTGACACTGAAGCTTTCTTT. It is translated as CASSPIPQGIDTEAFF. The chain uses TRBV7-9 and TRBJ1-1; D possibly corresponds to TRBD1 (5 bases). V was pared by 5 bases and J by 3 bases, with 19 bases between. The CDR3 has 16 amino acids. Germline V gives CDR1 SEHNR, CDR2 FQNEAQ (reference sequence).

The chain employs TRBV19 and TRBJ1-3, with D uncertain. CDR1 LNHDA and CDR2 SQIVND come from the germline V gene (reference sequence). The CDR3 has 15 residues. V was clipped by 3 bases and J by 0 bases, with 9 bases between them. The DNA for the CDR3 is TGTGCCAGTAGTATGATCGGGTTCTCTGGAAACACCATATATTTT. Amino acids: CASSMIGFSGNTIYF.

V usage is TRBV6-1 and J usage is TRBJ2-1, with 11 bases that match TRBD2. Per the germline V gene, CDR1 is MNHNS and CDR2 is SASEGT. This CDR3 has 17 residues. Losses at the gene ends were 2 bases for V and 2 bases for J; bases not matched to a gene: 5. DNA for the CDR3: TGTGCCAGCAGTGAAAAGGCTAGCGGGAGGACCTACAATGAGCAGTTCTTC. It translates to CASSEKASGRTYNEQFF.

The V call is TRBV18, the J call TRBJ2-1; 8 bases are shared with TRBD2. CDR3 length: 14 amino acids. V was clipped by 5 bases and J by 7 bases; unmatched bases: 7. Germline CDR1 reads KGHSH; CDR2 reads LQKENI. DNA of the CDR3: TGTGCCAGCTCATCAGCGGGAGTGAGGAATGAGCAGTTCTTC. As protein: CASSSAGVRNEQFF.

This sequence joins TRBV18 and TRBJ2-2; tentatively, D is TRBD1 (6 bases). Between the trimmed V and J ends, which lost 5 bases and 4 bases, there was a span of 17 bases. CDR3 size: 16 residues. Germline values: CDR1 KGHSH, CDR2 LQKENI. The CDR3 sequence: CASSTTRGEGTGELFF. The CDR3 DNA reads TGTGCCAGCTCAACAACCAGGGGAGAGGGCACCGGGGAGCTGTTTTTT.

This clone was found a few times. The chain recombines TRBV5-1 with TRBJ1-4; 7 nucleotides align to TRBD1. The V gene's germline CDR1 is SGHRS and CDR2 YFSETQ. V shed 4 bases, J shed 8 bases, and the junction held 11 bases outside the gene matches. The CDR3 is 15 amino acids. CDR3: CASSGRTGLEEKLFF. CDR3 coding DNA: TGCGCCAGCAGCGGACGGACAGGTCTTGAGGAAAAACTGTTTTTT.

The V call is TRBV28, the J call TRBJ1-2; D ambiguous. This CDR3 is built from 15 residues. Trimming stripped 5 bases from V and 3 bases from J, with 16 bases between. Per germline, CDR1 MDHEN and CDR2 SYDVKM. The DNA for the CDR3 is TGTGCCAGCAGTGTTGACGGACTTGGGGACTATGGCTACACCTTC. Protein product: CASSVDGLGDYGYTF.

The CDR3 region is CASSLRPSGHTGELFF. DNA of the CDR3: TGTGCCAGCAGCTTGCGACCTAGCGGCCACACCGGGGAGCTGTTTTTT. The chain uses TRBV5-5 and TRBJ2-2; 7 nucleotides agree with TRBD2. Trimming removed 1 base from V and 3 bases from J; junction bases left unmatched: 6. Germline V CDR1 and CDR2: SGHKS, YYEKEE (reference sequence). The CDR3 extends over 16 amino acids.

V gene TRBV4-1 combines with J gene TRBJ2-1; the match to TRBD2 covers 10 bases. V dropped 4 bases and J dropped 4; count of bases not matched to a gene: 10. Germline V lookup: CDR1 MGHRA, CDR2 YSYEKL. There are 17 residues in the CDR3. The CDR3 sequence is CASSPPFSGRIYNEQFF. CDR3 nucleotides: TGCGCCAGCAGCCCACCTTTTAGCGGGAGGATTTACAATGAGCAGTTCTTC.

The chain recombines TRBV6-1 with TRBJ2-1; tentative D call: TRBD2 (6 bases). This CDR3 region has 14 residues. V was pared by 3 bases and J by 8 bases, with 14 bases between. Germline CDR1 and CDR2: MNHNS and SASEGT. The CDR3 is CASSEEGLSDEQFF. In DNA form, the CDR3 reads TGTGCCAGCAGTGAGGAGGGGTTAAGCGATGAGCAGTTCTTC.

The V and J genes are TRBV19 and TRBJ1-1; TRBD1 agrees at 7 bases. The CDR3 runs to 14 residues. The trim removed 4 bases at V and 1 base at J, leaving 3 bases unmatched. The V gene's germline CDR1 is LNHDA and CDR2 SQIVND (reference sequence). The CDR3 DNA reads as TGTGCCAGTAGTAAGGGACAGCCGAACACTGAAGCTTTCTTT. Translating it yields CASSKGQPNTEAFF.

The chain links TRBV11-2 to TRBJ2-7; 7 bases agree with TRBD2. The CDR3 loop spans 15 amino acids. V trimming: 1 base; J trimming: 0 bases; junction bases outside the gene matches: 3. Germline lookup yields CDR1 SGHAT and CDR2 FQNNGV. CDR3 amino acids: CASSLGGGSSYEQYF. For the CDR3, the DNA is TGTGCCAGCAGCTTAGGGGGGGGGAGCTCCTACGAGCAGTACTTC. The whole variable domain, filled in from reference TRBV11-2 and TRBJ2-7, reads EAGVAQSPRYKIIEKRQSVAFWCNPISGHATLYWYQQILGQGPKLLIQFQNNGVVDDSQLPKDRFSAERLKGVDSTLKIQPAKLEDSAVYLCASSLGGGSSYEQYFGPGTRLTVT.

The J gene is TRBJ1-3, the V gene TRBV10-2, with 7 positions matching TRBD1. The CDR3 totals 14 residues. In germline, CDR1 is WSHSY, CDR2 SAAADI. V was pared by 6 bases and J by 8 bases, with 10 bases of the junction left unmatched. CDR3 sequence reads: CASRDGTAGDTIYF. The CDR3 DNA reads TGCGCCAGCAGAGATGGGACAGCCGGAGACACCATATATTTT.